This TCR beta chain was captured in a study of human T cells and chemical hapten exposure. One entry per CDR3 protein, called by TCRdb with MiXCR from the RACE reads. The sample yields 350,000 to 400,000 distinct CDR3 sequences, nearly 6.5% seen once. This clonotype showed up many times. As to time point: patch test 2, 6 weeks after DPC sensitization. Treatment reported: therapeutic diphenylcyclopropenone sensitization with weekly scalp DPC. Germline V lookup: CDR1 MGHRA, CDR2 YSYEKL. The CDR3 has 14 amino acids. V lost 4 bases and J lost 7, with 13 bases in between. This clonotype originated in a woman aged 18-29 years with alopecia areata. Some clones in this sample may be carry-over from other donors' samples. The chain is built from TRBV4-1 and TRBJ2-2, with a tentative D call TRBD1 (6 bases). The sample here was whole blood, taken in connection with sensitization to the hapten diphenylcyclopropenone (DPC). The DNA of the CDR3 is TGCGCCAGCAGCCTCCTAGAGGGGGTCGGGGAGCTGTTTTTT. It is translated as CASSLLEGVGELFF.